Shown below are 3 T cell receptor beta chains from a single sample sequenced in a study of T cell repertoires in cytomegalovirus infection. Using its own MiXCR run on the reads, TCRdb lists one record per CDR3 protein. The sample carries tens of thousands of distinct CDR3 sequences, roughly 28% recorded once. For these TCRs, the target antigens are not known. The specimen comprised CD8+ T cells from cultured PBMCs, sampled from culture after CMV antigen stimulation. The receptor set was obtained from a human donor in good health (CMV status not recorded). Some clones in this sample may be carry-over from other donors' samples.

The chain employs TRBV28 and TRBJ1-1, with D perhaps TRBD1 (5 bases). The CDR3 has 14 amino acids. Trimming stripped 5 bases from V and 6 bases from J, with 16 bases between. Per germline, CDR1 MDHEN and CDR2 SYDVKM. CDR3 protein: CASSVLGAPAEAFF. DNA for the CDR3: TGTGCCAGCAGTGTCCTAGGGGCGCCGGCTGAAGCTTTCTTT.

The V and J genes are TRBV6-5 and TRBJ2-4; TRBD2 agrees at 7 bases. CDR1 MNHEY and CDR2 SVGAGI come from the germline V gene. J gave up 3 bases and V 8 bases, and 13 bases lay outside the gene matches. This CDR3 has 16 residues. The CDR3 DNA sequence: TGTGCCAGCTCCCGCCGAGGGTCGGGGGGCAAAAACATTCAGTACTTC. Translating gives CASSRRGSGGKNIQYF.

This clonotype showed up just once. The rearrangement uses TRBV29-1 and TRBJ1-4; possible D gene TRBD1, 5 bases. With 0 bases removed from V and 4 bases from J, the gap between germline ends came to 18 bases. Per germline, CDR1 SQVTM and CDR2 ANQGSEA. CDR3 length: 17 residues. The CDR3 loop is CSVEDGAAPRGNEKLFF. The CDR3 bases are TGCAGCGTTGAAGACGGCGCAGCTCCGAGGGGTAATGAAAAACTGTTTTTT.